This T cell receptor (beta chain) was recovered during a study of control samples from healthy donors and cancer patients. This CDR3 contains 17 residues. V lost 3 bases, J lost 3 bases, and 13 bases stayed unmatched. Germline CDR1 SGHKS, CDR2 YYEKEE (reference sequence). This clone was recorded once. Data came from immunoSEQ multiplex PCR; TCRdb stores just in-frame clones and leaves some out. Altogether over 80,000 clones are present, 85% being singletons, with the ten largest covering around 20%. The sequence derives from a man aged 30 to 39 in good health. The rearrangement uses TRBV5-5 and TRBJ1-2; the match to TRBD1 covers 8 bases. Sequencing was performed on blood. The chain's CDR3 is CASSSSYTGQGHYGYTF. CDR3 DNA sequence: TGTGCCAGCAGCTCCTCGTACACTGGACAGGGTCACTATGGCTACACCTTC.